This TCR beta chain was sequenced in a study of T-cell reconstitution after alpha-beta-depleted transplantation in children. Study-level findings and limits: Reportedly, roughly two months post-transplant, alpha-beta T cells arose from several hundred expanded graft clones. Newly produced T cells mostly accounted for T-cell counts and diversity one year post-transplant.

Molecular barcoding with unique molecular identifiers was used for the TCRbeta library. In TCRdb, the PCR reads were re-called with MiXCR into one record per CDR3 protein. Of about 980,000 distinct CDR3 sequences listed, about 29% are singletons. V dropped 2 bases and J dropped 1 base, with 6 bases sitting between them. The CDR3 is 13 residues long. Germline V gene data show CDR1 as SGDLS and CDR2 as YYNGEE. At least ten counts were recorded for this clonotype. Its cognate antigen is unknown. The chain uses TRBV9 and TRBJ1-1; tentative D call: TRBD1 (5 bases). The specimen comprised PBMCs, mostly from graft donor cells, sampled 360 days after TCRalphabeta/CD19-depleted stem cell transplant. This TCR was sampled from a boy in the first two years of life who had a stem cell transplant for SCID, so the T cells may come from the graft donor. The CDR3 coding sequence is TGTGCCAGCAGCGTTACAGGGAACACTGAAGCTTTCTTT. Translating gives CASSVTGNTEAFF.